The 15 T cell receptor beta chains below all came from one sample that was sequenced in a study of Graves' ophthalmopathy and Graves' hyperthyroidism. TCR beta CDR3 regions were amplified from RNA transcripts. HTBI primers primed a first-round RT-PCR, and a second-round multiplex PCR followed. A single record per CDR3 protein comes from TCRdb applying MiXCR to the multiplex PCR reads. Among hundreds of thousands of distinct CDR3 sequences listed, 22% were seen once. The sequenced material came from peripheral blood. The receptors come from a young woman with stable Graves' hyperthyroidism. Some clones in this sample may be carry-over from other donors' samples.

This CDR3 is CASGFSTGGTGLMNTEAFF. CDR3 DNA: TGTGCTAGTGGTTTCTCAACCGGTGGGACAGGGCTTATGAACACTGAAGCTTTCTTT. The chain joins TRBV12-5 to TRBJ1-1; 9 nucleotides match TRBD1. V dropped 3 bases and J dropped 0; count of bases not matched to a gene: 14. CDR3 length equals 19 residues. Germline V lookup: CDR1 LGHNT, CDR2 FRNRAP.

Comment on this clonotype: The junction departs from the called germline gene at one end, perhaps through a read error. The chain joins TRBV6-1 to TRBJ2-3, with 10 bases matching TRBD2. CDR3 length: 15 residues. Germline V gene lookup returns CDR1 MNHNS and CDR2 SASEGT. The CDR3 spells CASSQAGGQGDTQYF. DNA for the CDR3: TGTGCCAGCAGTCAAGCGGGGGGGCAGGGAGATACGCAGTATTTT.

Many counts were recorded for this clonotype. This chain connects TRBV19 to TRBJ1-2; no firm D call. CDR3 size: 14 residues. The ends were cut back, 3 bases at V and 4 bases at J, with 12 bases in the middle. The germline gives CDR1 LNHDA, CDR2 SQIVND (reference sequence). For the CDR3, the DNA is TGTGCCAGTAGTATGAGTGGTCGGGGCTATGGCTACACCTTC. Amino acid sequence: CASSMSGRGYGYTF. Drawing the rest from reference TRBV19 and TRBJ1-2, the complete variable domain is DGGITQSPKYLFRKEGQNVTLSCEQNLNHDAMYWYRQDPGQGLRLIYYSQIVNDFQKGDIAEGYSVSREKKESFPLTVTSAQKNPTAFYLCASSMSGRGYGYTFGSGTRLTVV.

V gene TRBV5-4 combines with J gene TRBJ2-5; unclear D gene. Trimming took off 0 bases at V and 4 bases at J, with 10 bases between the two ends. The germline gives CDR1 SGHNT, CDR2 YYREEE (reference sequence). This CDR3 has 14 residues. The CDR3: CASSLAWNRETQYF. The CDR3 DNA is TGTGCCAGCAGCTTGGCCTGGAACCGAGAGACCCAGTACTTC.

In this sample, this clonotype turned up many times. The chain links TRBV5-1 to TRBJ2-6; D unresolved. Germline values: CDR1 SGHRS, CDR2 YFSETQ. The CDR3 extends over 18 amino acids. V lost 4 bases to trimming and J lost 0 bases, with 17 bases between them. CDR3 sequence: CASSAQLIQSSGANVLTF. DNA of the CDR3: TGCGCCAGCAGCGCCCAGCTAATCCAAAGCTCTGGGGCCAACGTCCTGACTTTC.

The chain combines TRBV5-1 with TRBJ2-5; D call uncertain. CDR3 length equals 15 residues. Trimming cost V 0 bases and J 2 bases, with 11 bases left between them. The germline V gene encodes CDR1 SGHRS and CDR2 YFSETQ. The DNA of the CDR3 is TGCGCCAGCAGCTTGGGGGTCAGATCTCAAGAGACCCAGTACTTC. Translating it yields CASSLGVRSQETQYF.

This clonotype was counted at least ten times. In nucleotides, the CDR3 is TGTGCCAGCAACCCCCCCCGCCGGGGCGCGAGTACAGAGACCCAGTACTTC. Protein product: CASNPPRRGASTETQYF. This rearrangement joins TRBV28 to TRBJ2-5; D might be TRBD1 or TRBD2, each matching 5 bases. The germline gives CDR1 MDHEN, CDR2 SYDVKM. Trimming took off 7 bases at V and 4 bases at J, with 25 bases between the two ends. The CDR3 loop spans 17 amino acids.

In its sample, this clonotype was seen many times. The chain is built from TRBV2 and TRBJ2-5, with 9 positions matching TRBD1. This CDR3 spans 16 amino acids. Trimming cost V 6 bases and J 5 bases; bases outside gene matches: 13. Germline CDR1 and CDR2: SNHLY and FYNNEI. CDR3 sequence reads: CASSLGQGDHRETQYF. The CDR3 bases are TGTGCCAGCAGCTTGGGACAGGGAGATCATAGGGAGACCCAGTACTTC.

This clonotype has more than one count but fewer than ten. The genes are TRBV7-9 and TRBJ2-5, with TRBD2 as a possible D gene (5 bases). CDR3 length: 14 amino acids. Trimming took 4 bases from V and 3 from J, leaving 12 bases between them. CDR1 and CDR2 from the germline V gene are SEHNR and FQNEAQ (reference sequence). The CDR3 coding sequence is TGTGCCAGCAGCTCGGCGGCCGGGAAAGAGACCCAGTACTTC. Translation: CASSSAAGKETQYF.

The table lists this clonotype with many counts. The gene calls are TRBV5-1 and TRBJ2-2; no firm D call. Germline loops: CDR1 SGHRS, CDR2 YFSETQ. This CDR3 region has 16 residues. V lost 0 bases to trimming and J lost 0 bases, with 9 bases between them. CDR3: CASSLAGRTNTGELFF. CDR3 bases: TGCGCCAGCAGCTTGGCGGGCAGAACGAACACCGGGGAGCTGTTTTTT.

This clonotype showed up many times. V gene TRBV28 combines with J gene TRBJ1-2, with D tentatively TRBD1 (6 bases). With 10 bases removed from V and 1 base from J, the gap between germline ends came to 13 bases. This CDR3 contains 13 residues. Per the germline V gene, CDR1 is MDHEN and CDR2 is SYDVKM. The DNA of the CDR3 is TGTGCCACCGGAAGGGGGGATAACTATGGCTACACCTTC. Translating it yields CATGRGDNYGYTF.

The genes are TRBV20-1 and TRBJ2-5; perhaps TRBD1 as D (6 bases). The germline V gene encodes CDR1 DFQATT and CDR2 SNEGSKA (reference sequence). V was clipped by 6 bases and J by 0 bases, with 14 bases between them. This CDR3 spans 14 amino acids. CDR3 nucleotide sequence: TGCAGTGCCTTAACACAGGGTTACCAAGAGACCCAGTACTTC. It codes for CSALTQGYQETQYF.

The chain combines TRBV27 with TRBJ2-3; D is unclear. This CDR3 contains 13 residues. CDR1 MNHEY and CDR2 SMNVEV come from the germline V gene (reference sequence). The V and J ends lost 3 bases and 0 bases respectively, with 4 bases between them. CDR3 in DNA: TGTGCCAGCAGTTTGGCTAGCACAGATACGCAGTATTTT. Translation gives CASSLASTDTQYF.

This clonotype showed up just a few times. This sequence joins TRBV11-2 and TRBJ1-6; D perhaps matches TRBD1 (5 bases). The CDR3 spans 13 residues. Germline lookup yields CDR1 SGHAT and CDR2 FQNNGV. Deletions cut 5 bases from V and 8 bases from J, with 10 bases between. The CDR3 region is CASSPTGDSPLHF. The CDR3 coding sequence is TGTGCCAGCAGCCCCACGGGGGATTCACCCCTCCACTTT. Based on the CDR3 plus reference TRBV11-2 and TRBJ1-6, the full variable domain is EAGVAQSPRYKIIEKRQSVAFWCNPISGHATLYWYQQILGQGPKLLIQFQNNGVVDDSQLPKDRFSAERLKGVDSTLKIQPAKLEDSAVYLCASSPTGDSPLHFGNGTRLTVT.

This chain uses TRBV11-1 with TRBJ2-7; D may be TRBD1 (6 bases). The length of the CDR3 is 16 residues. Trimming cost V 4 bases and J 0 bases, with 16 bases left between them. Germline V CDR1 and CDR2: SGHAT, FQDESV (reference sequence). This CDR3 is CASSSPAGQLSYEQYF. Here the CDR3 DNA reads TGTGCCAGCAGCTCCCCGGCCGGACAGCTCTCCTACGAGCAGTACTTC.